The rows below give T cell receptor beta chains drawn from one sample of a study of identical twins. From the 5' RACE reads, TCRdb called clonotypes with MiXCR, one entry per CDR3 protein. The sample lists 500,000 to 550,000 distinct CDR3 sequences, 20% to 25% occurring once. This sample also appeared in a second study, on yellow fever vaccine responses in identical twins.

Input material: CD4+ T cells sorted from blood. Every receptor here comes from a woman under 30 in good health. Both conserved end residues are part of each CDR3. Fields, in order: clone size, D gene, V gene, CDR3 length, J gene, CDR3 DNA, CDR3 protein. D genes are given only for firm matches. Clone size is not always given. Where it is, it says once, few, many or a class for expanded clones.

abundance: -
d_gene: TRBD2
v_gene: TRBV29-1
len: 19
j_gene: TRBJ2-3
CDR3nt: TGCAGCGTTGAATCCCGGACTAGCGGGGGGGCATGGAGCACAGATACGCAGTATTTT
CDR3aa: CSVESRTSGGAWSTDTQYF

abundance: few
d_gene: -
v_gene: TRBV6-1
len: 13
j_gene: TRBJ1-3
CDR3nt: TGTGCCAGCAGGTTCCGCTCTGGAAACACCATATATTTT
CDR3aa: CASRFRSGNTIYF

abundance: once
d_gene: -
v_gene: TRBV28
len: 14
j_gene: TRBJ1-1
CDR3nt: TGTGCCAGCAGGGGAGGACACTGGAACACTGAAGCTTTCTTT
CDR3aa: CASRGGHWNTEAFF

abundance: -
d_gene: TRBD2
v_gene: TRBV10-3
len: 15
j_gene: TRBJ2-3
CDR3nt: TGTGCCATCAGCCTGACTAGCGGGGGGGCAGATACGCAGTATTTT
CDR3aa: CAISLTSGGADTQYF

abundance: -
d_gene: -
v_gene: TRBV21-1
len: 20
j_gene: TRBJ2-1
CDR3nt: TGTGCCAGCAGCAAATTTGAGGCTAGGACTAGCGGGAGAGGGGGCAATGAGCAGTTCTTC
CDR3aa: CASSKFEARTSGRGGNEQFF

abundance: few
d_gene: TRBD1
v_gene: TRBV18
len: 16
j_gene: TRBJ2-2
CDR3nt: TGTGCCAGCTCACCACAGGGACAGATAAACACCGGGGAGCTGTTTTTT
CDR3aa: CASSPQGQINTGELFF

abundance: few
d_gene: -
v_gene: TRBV7-3
len: 19
j_gene: TRBJ1-1
CDR3nt: TGTGCCAGCAGCTTAAACCCTGGGACCCCTTTGGGACTGAACACTGAAGCTTTCTTT
CDR3aa: CASSLNPGTPLGLNTEAFF

abundance: few
d_gene: -
v_gene: TRBV6-6
len: 12
j_gene: TRBJ1-6
CDR3nt: TGTGCCAGCAGTTACTTCCAATCACCCCTCCACTTT
CDR3aa: CASSYFQSPLHF

abundance: few
d_gene: TRBD2
v_gene: TRBV7-6
len: 15
j_gene: TRBJ2-2
CDR3nt: TGTGCCAGCAGCTTAAGGCTAGCGGGCGGTGGGGAGCTGTTTTTT
CDR3aa: CASSLRLAGGGELFF

abundance: -
d_gene: -
v_gene: TRBV27
len: 16
j_gene: TRBJ2-2
CDR3nt: TGTGCCAGCAGTTTGGAGGGGGGAAAAAACACCGGGGAGCTGTTTTTT
CDR3aa: CASSLEGGKNTGELFF

abundance: few
d_gene: -
v_gene: TRBV19
len: 14
j_gene: TRBJ2-3
CDR3nt: TGTGCCAGTAGCCCCGGGGGATATTCAGATACGCAGTATTTT
CDR3aa: CASSPGGYSDTQYF

abundance: once
d_gene: -
v_gene: TRBV20-1
len: 16
j_gene: TRBJ1-1
CDR3nt: TGCAGTGCTAGAGGCCTCCCGGGACTTCCGAACACTGAAGCTTTCTTT
CDR3aa: CSARGLPGLPNTEAFF

abundance: few
d_gene: -
v_gene: TRBV6-1
len: 14
j_gene: TRBJ1-3
CDR3nt: TGTGCCAGCAGACTACAGGGTTCTGGAAACACCATATATTTT
CDR3aa: CASRLQGSGNTIYF

abundance: -
d_gene: -
v_gene: TRBV12-3/TRBV12-4
len: 13
j_gene: TRBJ2-2
CDR3nt: TGTGCCAGCTTCAGGGGCACCACCGGGGAGCTGTTTTTT
CDR3aa: CASFRGTTGELFF

abundance: -
d_gene: -
v_gene: TRBV12-3/TRBV12-4
len: 14
j_gene: TRBJ1-1
CDR3nt: TGTGCCAGCAGTCCCGGACCGGGGAGCACTGAAGCTTTCTTT
CDR3aa: CASSPGPGSTEAFF

abundance: -
d_gene: TRBD2
v_gene: TRBV4-1
len: 17
j_gene: TRBJ2-1
CDR3nt: TGCGCCAGCAGCCCCCCCCGACTAGCGGGGGGGGTCGATGAGCAGTTCTTC
CDR3aa: CASSPPRLAGGVDEQFF

abundance: few
d_gene: -
v_gene: TRBV5-5
len: 14
j_gene: TRBJ1-2
CDR3nt: TGTGCCAGCGGATGGGCATACCGGGACTATGGCTACACCTTC
CDR3aa: CASGWAYRDYGYTF

abundance: -
d_gene: -
v_gene: TRBV7-3
len: 15
j_gene: TRBJ1-1
CDR3nt: TGTGCCAGCAGCTCCTGGGGACGACGGGACACTGAAGCTTTCTTT
CDR3aa: CASSSWGRRDTEAFF

abundance: few
d_gene: -
v_gene: TRBV12-3/TRBV12-4
len: 12
j_gene: TRBJ2-2
CDR3nt: TGTGCCAGCAGGGAAAGGACCGGGGAGCTGTTTTTT
CDR3aa: CASRERTGELFF

abundance: -
d_gene: TRBD1
v_gene: TRBV10-3
len: 15
j_gene: TRBJ2-1
CDR3nt: TGTGCCATCAGTGAAGGGGACAGGGCGCACAATGAGCAGTTCTTC
CDR3aa: CAISEGDRAHNEQFF

abundance: -
d_gene: -
v_gene: TRBV20-1
len: 15
j_gene: TRBJ2-2
CDR3nt: TGCAGTGCCCCCCGGGCGGGGTTGGACACCGGGGAGCTGTTTTTT
CDR3aa: CSAPRAGLDTGELFF

abundance: -
d_gene: -
v_gene: TRBV5-1
len: 16
j_gene: TRBJ2-6
CDR3nt: TGCGCCAGCAGCAACGGACACGGCTCTGGGGCCAACGTCCTGACTTTC
CDR3aa: CASSNGHGSGANVLTF

abundance: -
d_gene: -
v_gene: TRBV27
len: 18
j_gene: TRBJ2-3
CDR3nt: TGTGCCAGCAGCTTCTCGGCCCGCAATTTGGTTAGGACAGATACGCAGTATTTT
CDR3aa: CASSFSARNLVRTDTQYF

abundance: -
d_gene: -
v_gene: TRBV12-3/TRBV12-4
len: 14
j_gene: TRBJ1-1
CDR3nt: TGTGCCAGCAGCTTGGGGTGGAGGGCCACTGAAGCTTTCTTT
CDR3aa: CASSLGWRATEAFF

abundance: -
d_gene: -
v_gene: TRBV15
len: 14
j_gene: TRBJ1-6
CDR3nt: TGTGCCACCAGGAATTCAGGATATAATTCACCCCTCCACTTT
CDR3aa: CATRNSGYNSPLHF

abundance: -
d_gene: TRBD2
v_gene: TRBV2
len: 15
j_gene: TRBJ2-3
CDR3nt: TGTGCCAGCAGCCACGAGCGGGAGCGCACAGATACGCAGTATTTT
CDR3aa: CASSHERERTDTQYF

abundance: -
d_gene: -
v_gene: TRBV24-1
len: 12
j_gene: TRBJ2-1
CDR3nt: TGTGCCACCAGTGGGATAGGGGCTGAGCAGTTCTTC
CDR3aa: CATSGIGAEQFF

abundance: -
d_gene: TRBD2
v_gene: TRBV24-1
len: 19
j_gene: TRBJ2-1
CDR3nt: TGTGCCACCAGTGACTCCGGACTAGCGGGAGGGTGGTTTGGCAATGAGCAGTTCTTC
CDR3aa: CATSDSGLAGGWFGNEQFF

abundance: few
d_gene: TRBD2
v_gene: TRBV4-1
len: 14
j_gene: TRBJ2-7
CDR3nt: TGCGCCAGCAGCCAAAACAAACTAGCGGCCGAGCAGTACTTC
CDR3aa: CASSQNKLAAEQYF

abundance: -
d_gene: -
v_gene: TRBV20-1
len: 15
j_gene: TRBJ2-1
CDR3nt: TGCAGTGCTAGGATCGCGCGCCTAGGGGGGAATGAGCAGTTCTTC
CDR3aa: CSARIARLGGNEQFF

abundance: many
d_gene: -
v_gene: TRBV12-3/TRBV12-4
len: 13
j_gene: TRBJ1-4
CDR3nt: TGTGCCAGCAGCCTCCAGACCGGCGAAAAACTGTTTTTT
CDR3aa: CASSLQTGEKLFF

abundance: -
d_gene: -
v_gene: TRBV28
len: 11
j_gene: TRBJ2-7
CDR3nt: TGTGCCAGCAGTACCTATGTCGAGCAGTACTTC
CDR3aa: CASSTYVEQYF

abundance: -
d_gene: -
v_gene: TRBV6-1
len: 13
j_gene: TRBJ2-3
CDR3nt: TGTGCCAGCAGTCCCAACAGGGCGGATACGCAGTATTTT
CDR3aa: CASSPNRADTQYF

abundance: few
d_gene: -
v_gene: TRBV7-9
len: 15
j_gene: TRBJ2-1
CDR3nt: TGTGCCAGCAGCACACAAGCGGGGAGGGGGTCTGAGCAGTTCTTC
CDR3aa: CASSTQAGRGSEQFF

abundance: -
d_gene: TRBD2
v_gene: TRBV9
len: 16
j_gene: TRBJ2-2
CDR3nt: TGTGCCAGCAGCGTAACTAGCGGGGGGGCTTCCGGGGAGCTGTTTTTT
CDR3aa: CASSVTSGGASGELFF

abundance: -
d_gene: TRBD2
v_gene: TRBV3-1
len: 11
j_gene: TRBJ2-3
CDR3nt: TGTGCCAGCGGAAGCGGGAATACGCAGTATTTT
CDR3aa: CASGSGNTQYF

abundance: few
d_gene: -
v_gene: TRBV12-3/TRBV12-4
len: 14
j_gene: TRBJ1-2
CDR3nt: TGTGCCAGCAGCCGAGTAGGGGGGACCGGTGGCTACACCTTC
CDR3aa: CASSRVGGTGGYTF

abundance: -
d_gene: TRBD1
v_gene: TRBV28
len: 16
j_gene: TRBJ2-2
CDR3nt: TGTGCCAGCAGTTTAGCGGGGACAGGCCCCTTCGGGGAGCTGTTTTTT
CDR3aa: CASSLAGTGPFGELFF

abundance: -
d_gene: -
v_gene: TRBV20-1
len: 12
j_gene: TRBJ1-1
CDR3nt: TGCAGTGCTACTCTGGGGAACACTGAAGCTTTCTTT
CDR3aa: CSATLGNTEAFF

abundance: -
d_gene: -
v_gene: TRBV15
len: 12
j_gene: TRBJ1-5
CDR3nt: TGTGCCACCAGCAGAGTGGATCAGCCCCAGCATTTT
CDR3aa: CATSRVDQPQHF

abundance: -
d_gene: -
v_gene: TRBV5-4
len: 14
j_gene: TRBJ1-4
CDR3nt: TGTGCCAGCAGCCATCGGACGGAGAATGAAAAACTGTTTTTT
CDR3aa: CASSHRTENEKLFF

abundance: -
d_gene: TRBD2
v_gene: TRBV11-2
len: 15
j_gene: TRBJ2-3
CDR3nt: TGTGCCAGCAGCCTCGGGCGGGGGGGCCCAGATACGCAGTATTTT
CDR3aa: CASSLGRGGPDTQYF